A selection of T cell receptor beta chains follows, all from one sample in a study of control samples from healthy donors and cancer patients. Profiled with immunoSEQ multiplex PCR; TCRdb holds only in-frame clones, not every one. The sample contains roughly 79,000 clones, 84% of which appear only once. Sequencing input: blood. The receptor set was obtained from a man in his fifties or sixties in good health. The CDR3 runs from the conserved cysteine through the conserved F or W. A D gene is named only where the DNA matches it firmly. Only part of the rows carry a size: once, few, many, or a class if the clone is expanded.

- TRBJ1-2 TRBV21-1 - TGTGCCAGCATACCCTCCGGCTACACCTTC CASIPSGYTF
- TRBJ2-5 TRBV5-1 TRBD2 TGCGCCAGCAGATCGGGACTAGCGGGAGAGGAGACCCAGTACTTC CASRSGLAGEETQYF
- TRBJ2-1 TRBV5-1 - TGCGCCAGCAGCTTGGGACTAGTCGGTAATGAGCAGTTCTTC CASSLGLVGNEQFF
few TRBJ1-5 TRBV6-1 - TGTGCCAGCAGTGAAATACTCGCTGGCCAGCCCCAGCATTTT CASSEILAGQPQHF
- TRBJ2-7 TRBV4-2 TRBD2 TGTGCCAGCAAGACGGAGACTAGCGCCAAATACGAGCAGTACTTC CASKTETSAKYEQYF
- TRBJ1-5 TRBV6-2/TRBV6-3 - TGTGCCAGCAGCCCAGGGGAAGAGGGCAATCAGCCCCAGCATTTT CASSPGEEGNQPQHF
- TRBJ1-4 TRBV15 - TGTGCCACCAGCGGGTTACCTCAGACTGCAACTAATGAAAAACTGTTTTTT CATSGLPQTATNEKLFF
once TRBJ2-1 TRBV18 - TGTGCCAGCTCACGGGAAAGGCTTCGGGATGAGCAGTTCTTC CASSRERLRDEQFF
- TRBJ2-1 TRBV24-1 - TGTGCCACCAGTGATCCTACCTCTATAGGGGGGCTGGGCAATGAGCAGTTCTTC CATSDPTSIGGLGNEQFF
- TRBJ2-7 TRBV29-1 - TGCAGCGTCGGTTACTCCTACGAGCAGTACTTC CSVGYSYEQYF
- TRBJ1-1 TRBV4-2 - TGTGCCAGCAGCCAAGGGACAGTCACTGAAGCTTTCTTT CASSQGTVTEAFF
- TRBJ2-2 TRBV12-3/TRBV12-4 - TGTGCCAGCAGTTTCCCCGCGGGGGAGCTGTTTTTT CASSFPAGELFF
- TRBJ2-1 TRBV7-2 - TGTGCCAGCAGCGCCGGGGGCTCGACGTTTTACAATGAGCAGTTCTTC CASSAGGSTFYNEQFF
- TRBJ2-3 TRBV5-1 - TGCGCCAGCAGACGCGGGGATGGGGGAAGCACAGATACGCAGTATTTT CASRRGDGGSTDTQYF
- TRBJ2-5 TRBV6-5 - TGTGCCAGCAGTTACCTTCGGACGGGGTGGGAGACCCAGTACTTC CASSYLRTGWETQYF
- TRBJ2-1 TRBV6-2/TRBV6-3 - TGTGCCAGCAGTACCTACAGGGGAGGCCGCAATGAGCAGTTCTTC CASSTYRGGRNEQFF
- TRBJ2-7 TRBV7-6 TRBD2 TGTGCCAGCAGCTTAACTAGCGGGATGCACGAGCAGTACTTC CASSLTSGMHEQYF
- TRBJ1-6 TRBV5-6 - TGTGCCAGCAGCCCCGATCCGGGTGGGAATTCACCCCTCCACTTT CASSPDPGGNSPLHF
once TRBJ1-5 TRBV19 - TGTGCCAGTAGTCTAAGGACCGGTTGGGTCCAGCATTTT CASSLRTGWVQHF
- TRBJ1-1 TRBV18 - TGTGCCAGCTCAGGCAGTAGTCTGGGCACTGAAGCTTTCTTT CASSGSSLGTEAFF
- TRBJ2-7 TRBV12-3/TRBV12-4 TRBD1 TGTGCCAGCAGTTTAGGGGACAGTCATGCGTACTTC CASSLGDSHAYF
once TRBJ2-2 TRBV7-3 - TGTGCCAGCAGCTTAAACGCGAACACCGGGGAGCTGTTTTTT CASSLNANTGELFF
- TRBJ2-7 TRBV5-6 - TGTGCCAGCAGCTTCGGGCGGATCTCCTACGAGCAGTACTTC CASSFGRISYEQYF
- TRBJ1-1 TRBV27 - TGTGCCAGCAGTTCCACAGGGCGATGGGCTGAAGCTTTCTTT CASSSTGRWAEAFF
- TRBJ1-1 TRBV19 TRBD1 TGTGCCAGTGCAGACAGGGGACAGGCGAACACTGAAGCTTTCTTT CASADRGQANTEAFF
few TRBJ2-7 TRBV5-1 - TGCGCCAGCAGGTATAATGACAGGACCTGGCAGCAGTACTTC CASRYNDRTWQQYF
- TRBJ1-1 TRBV29-1 - TGCAGCGTTGGGGGGGGCACTGAAGCTTTCTTT CSVGGGTEAFF
- TRBJ2-1 TRBV19 - TGTGCCAGTAGTATGGAAAGTTTCACCGAGCAGTTCTTC CASSMESFTEQFF